This TCR beta chain was recorded in a study of shared clonotypes between healthy human individuals. Positively selected for CCR7, the CD45RO-negative cells used as naive CD8 cells excluded terminally differentiated effector memory CD45RA+ cells. Losses at the gene ends were 4 bases for V and 0 bases for J; bases not matched to a gene: 4. CDR1 is MNHEY, CDR2 SMNVEV, per germline (reference sequence). The CDR3 runs to 15 residues. This clone was detected only a few times. The target antigen is unknown. Other DNA sequences in the same sample also yield this CDR3. Study-wide findings and caveats: Naive subsets usually exceeded memory subsets in estimated richness.

The data were produced by immunoSEQ multiplex PCR, yet TCRdb's version contains in-frame clones alone and is incomplete. This sample has around 2,000,000 clones, with 93% found just once. Sequenced input: naive CD8+ T cells from PBMCs. The chain links TRBV27 to TRBJ2-7, with 9 nucleotides matching TRBD1. The TCR sequence derives from a man aged 18 to 35 in good health. Some clones in this sample may be carry-over from other donors' samples. CDR3: CASSSPGQGSYEQYF. The CDR3 coding sequence is TGTGCCAGCAGTTCCCCGGGACAGGGCTCCTACGAGCAGTACTTC.